The entry that follows covers one T cell receptor beta chain sequence. Its target is unknown. This sample stems from a study of cytomegalovirus exposure and HLA in healthy donors. Whole-study context: A subsequent analysis reported that the 120 validation repertoires were produced on the same platform that had also been used for the roughly 700 first-cohort repertoires. Findings and limits, study-wide: In vitro confirmation showed three CMV-associated chains to be CMV antigen specific. Cytomegalovirus association was assigned to around 150 TCR beta chains. In a later analysis, first-cohort TCR clusters were found to tend to co-occur in the approximately 120 validation repertoires.

CDR3 length equals 17 residues. Germline CDR1 SGDLS, CDR2 YYNGEE. Trimming removed 4 bases from V and 4 bases from J; junction bases left unmatched: 13. Using immunoSEQ multiplex PCR, the repertoire was profiled, and TCRdb retains in-frame clones only, with some absent. The data hold 200,000 to 250,000 clones, with around 90% observed a single time. The V gene is TRBV9, the J gene TRBJ2-1; 8 bases map to TRBD2. Material for sequencing was PBMCs. This receptor was identified in a woman aged 18-29 years in good health and CMV-seropositive. This CDR3 is CASSLGGGRPGYNEQFF. CDR3 bases: TGTGCCAGCAGCCTCGGAGGCGGGAGGCCCGGGTACAATGAGCAGTTCTTC. Looking up the rest from reference TRBV9 and TRBJ2-1 gives the full variable domain: DSGVTQTPKHLITATGQRVTLRCSPRSGDLSVYWYQQSLDQGLQFLIQYYNGEERAKGNILERFSAQQFPDLHSELNLSSLELGDSALYFCASSLGGGRPGYNEQFFGPGTRLTVL.